This is a list of T cell receptor beta chains from one sample in a study of sequential checkpoint blockade in melanoma. Clones were sequenced by immunoSEQ multiplex PCR, and TCRdb holds only the in-frame ones, with some missing. This table has approximately 8,000 clones, about 65% appearing once. The material was CD8+ T cells sorted from blood (inferred from file names), obtained from a patient given nivolumab and ipilimumab in sequence. The source is a human patient with melanoma. Some clones in this sample may be carry-over from other donors' samples. Both conserved end residues are part of each CDR3. D genes are given only for firm matches. The size entry is marked missing in some rows and otherwise reads once, few, many or a size class.

D: TRBD1; size: .; V: TRBV2; J: TRBJ1-6; DNA: TGTGCCGTACCGGGACAGGGGACTTTTAGGGCCCTCCACTTT; CDR3: CAVPGQGTFRALHF
D: TRBD1; size: few; V: TRBV6-1; J: TRBJ1-5; DNA: TGTGCCAGCAGTGAAGCACTCGGAGAGGGACAGGGAGGTTTTCAGCCCCAGCATTTT; CDR3: CASSEALGEGQGGFQPQHF
D: .; size: .; V: TRBV7-6; J: TRBJ1-3; DNA: TGTGCCAGCAGCTTAGCGATAGGGAGGACCCCGTCTGGAAACACCATATATTTT; CDR3: CASSLAIGRTPSGNTIYF
D: .; size: .; V: TRBV2; J: TRBJ1-2; DNA: TGTGCCAGCACGGACAGAATACTAAACTATGGCTACACCTTC; CDR3: CASTDRILNYGYTF
D: .; size: once; V: TRBV6-5; J: TRBJ1-3; DNA: TGTGCCAGCAGCAAGATCGGTAGTAGCGGAAACACCATATATTTT; CDR3: CASSKIGSSGNTIYF
D: .; size: .; V: TRBV7-2; J: TRBJ1-3; DNA: TGTGCCAGCAGCTTTGGGAACAGGTACTACTCTGGAAACACCATATATTTT; CDR3: CASSFGNRYYSGNTIYF
D: .; size: .; V: TRBV9; J: TRBJ1-2; DNA: TGTGCCAGCAGCGGGGGGGGGCCGAGTTATGGCTACACCTTC; CDR3: CASSGGGPSYGYTF
D: TRBD1; size: .; V: TRBV4-1; J: TRBJ2-7; DNA: TGCGCCAGCAGCCAAGATCCGTTGGACAGGGGTCAAGGGGAGCAGTACTTC; CDR3: CASSQDPLDRGQGEQYF
D: .; size: once; V: TRBV9; J: TRBJ2-7; DNA: TGTGCCAGCAGCGTAGCTACCGGGGGTTACGAGCAGTACTTC; CDR3: CASSVATGGYEQYF
D: .; size: once; V: TRBV28; J: TRBJ1-2; DNA: TGTGCCAGCAGTTTATCAGTTGTCTATGGCTACACCTTC; CDR3: CASSLSVVYGYTF
D: .; size: .; V: TRBV4-2; J: TRBJ2-7; DNA: TGTGCCAGCAGCTCAGTCTTCCGATCCTACGAGCAGTACTTC; CDR3: CASSSVFRSYEQYF
D: .; size: few; V: TRBV5-5; J: TRBJ2-7; DNA: TGTGCCAGCAGCTTTACGTACAGGGAGACCTACGAGCAGTACTTC; CDR3: CASSFTYRETYEQYF
D: TRBD2; size: few; V: TRBV18; J: TRBJ2-3; DNA: TGTGCCAGCTCTCTAACTAGCGGCCATAGCACAGATACGCAGTATTTT; CDR3: CASSLTSGHSTDTQYF
D: .; size: few; V: TRBV18; J: TRBJ1-4; DNA: TGTGCCAGCTCAGGAGAGGGAAAACTGTTTTTT; CDR3: CASSGEGKLFF
D: TRBD2; size: .; V: TRBV29-1; J: TRBJ2-7; DNA: TGCAGCGTTTTCGGGGGGGCCTCCTACGAGCAGTACTTC; CDR3: CSVFGGASYEQYF
D: TRBD1; size: .; V: TRBV5-1; J: TRBJ2-7; DNA: TGCGCCAGCACCCTTGGGACAGGGGGCCCCTACGAGCAGTACTTC; CDR3: CASTLGTGGPYEQYF
D: TRBD1; size: .; V: TRBV11-3; J: TRBJ1-6; DNA: TGTGCCAGCAGTCACACCGGGACAGGGAATTCACCCCTCCACTTT; CDR3: CASSHTGTGNSPLHF
D: .; size: .; V: TRBV5-4; J: TRBJ2-7; DNA: TGTGCCAGCAGCTTGGACGGTTCCTTCTACGAGCAGTACTTC; CDR3: CASSLDGSFYEQYF
D: TRBD1; size: .; V: TRBV7-8; J: TRBJ1-5; DNA: TGTGCCAGCAGCTTAGACTTAGGGACAGGACCGCGTCAGCCCCAGCATTTT; CDR3: CASSLDLGTGPRQPQHF
D: .; size: .; V: TRBV6-5; J: TRBJ2-1; DNA: TGTGCCAGCAGTTCCCCAAAATACAATGAGCAGTTCTTC; CDR3: CASSSPKYNEQFF
D: TRBD2; size: .; V: TRBV27; J: TRBJ2-7; DNA: TGTGCCAGCTCCTCCCCCCGGGAGGGTGCCTACGAGCAGTACTTC; CDR3: CASSSPREGAYEQYF
D: TRBD2; size: .; V: TRBV7-3; J: TRBJ2-1; DNA: TGTGCCAGCAGTTTGACTAGCGGGGTCTTTAGTGAGCAGTTCTTC; CDR3: CASSLTSGVFSEQFF
D: .; size: few; V: TRBV7-9; J: TRBJ2-7; DNA: TGTGCCAGCAGCTTCGGGTATCGGTCCTACGAGCAGTACTTC; CDR3: CASSFGYRSYEQYF
D: .; size: .; V: TRBV7-9; J: TRBJ2-7; DNA: TGTGCCAGCAGCTTAGGGGCAGGATACGGGCAGTACTTC; CDR3: CASSLGAGYGQYF
D: .; size: .; V: TRBV27; J: TRBJ1-4; DNA: TGTGCCAGCAGCTCCAACCGGAGAAGGGAAAAACTGTTTTTT; CDR3: CASSSNRRREKLFF
D: TRBD1; size: few; V: TRBV7-4; J: TRBJ2-7; DNA: TGTGCCAGCAGGACAGGGGGCCCGGGGGAGCAGTACTTC; CDR3: CASRTGGPGEQYF
D: TRBD1; size: few; V: TRBV4-1; J: TRBJ1-4; DNA: TGCGCCAGCACCAACAGGGGCTACAATGAAAAACTGTTTTTT; CDR3: CASTNRGYNEKLFF
D: TRBD1; size: .; V: TRBV10-3; J: TRBJ2-1; DNA: TGTGCCATCAAACCGAGACAGGGGGGCATAGATGAGCAGTTCTTC; CDR3: CAIKPRQGGIDEQFF
D: .; size: .; V: TRBV18; J: TRBJ2-1; DNA: TGTGCCAGCTCACCACCTGGCAGGGTCAATGAGCAGTTCTTC; CDR3: CASSPPGRVNEQFF
D: .; size: .; V: TRBV5-1; J: TRBJ1-1; DNA: TGCGCCAGCAGCGTTAACAGGGCCCTGAACACTGAAGCTTTCTTT; CDR3: CASSVNRALNTEAFF
D: .; size: .; V: TRBV14; J: TRBJ2-7; DNA: TGTGCCAGCAGCCAAGACAATGGTAGGGGATTTTACGAGCAGTACTTC; CDR3: CASSQDNGRGFYEQYF
D: TRBD1; size: once; V: TRBV9; J: TRBJ2-5; DNA: TGTGCCAGCAGCTCCCAGACAGGGGGAGGAGAGACCCAGTACTTC; CDR3: CASSSQTGGGETQYF
D: .; size: .; V: TRBV5-8; J: TRBJ1-4; DNA: TGTGCCAGCAGCTTGTCGGGTTGGCTGTTTTTT; CDR3: CASSLSGWLFF
D: .; size: .; V: TRBV4-3; J: TRBJ1-4; DNA: TGCGCCAGCAGCCAAGATCGGGGGGACGGTGAAAAACTGTTTTTT; CDR3: CASSQDRGDGEKLFF
D: .; size: once; V: TRBV28; J: TRBJ1-6; DNA: TGTGCCAGCAGTTTGTCCCCCCCGAATTCACCCCTCCACTTT; CDR3: CASSLSPPNSPLHF
D: .; size: .; V: TRBV7-9; J: TRBJ2-7; DNA: TGTGCCAGCAGTCAACAGGCCTCTGGTCGCCGGTCCTACGAGCAGTACTTC; CDR3: CASSQQASGRRSYEQYF
D: TRBD1; size: .; V: TRBV4-3; J: TRBJ2-7; DNA: TGCGCCAGCAGCCAAGAGATCGACAGGGCGTCCGAGCAGTACTTC; CDR3: CASSQEIDRASEQYF
D: TRBD1; size: .; V: TRBV6-6; J: TRBJ1-2; DNA: TGTGCCAGCAGTTACCATGGGACAGAAACTAACTATGGCTACACCTTC; CDR3: CASSYHGTETNYGYTF
D: TRBD1; size: .; V: TRBV7-2; J: TRBJ2-7; DNA: TGTGCCAGCAGCCTGGGACAGGGTGGTTACGAGCAGTACTTC; CDR3: CASSLGQGGYEQYF
D: TRBD1; size: .; V: TRBV4-2; J: TRBJ1-1; DNA: TGTGCCAGCAGCCAATGGGGACAGGGGAAGATAGCGGACACTGAAGCTTTCTTT; CDR3: CASSQWGQGKIADTEAFF
D: .; size: .; V: TRBV9; J: TRBJ1-3; DNA: TGTGCCAGCAGCAACCCCGTAGGGAGGGGAGAGTCTGGAAACACCATATATTTT; CDR3: CASSNPVGRGESGNTIYF
D: TRBD1; size: .; V: TRBV4-3; J: TRBJ2-7; DNA: TGCGCCAGCAGCCAAGACCTGACAGGGTTCATTGACGAGCAGTACTTC; CDR3: CASSQDLTGFIDEQYF